Reported below is one T cell receptor beta chain. The data stem from a study of cytomegalovirus exposure and HLA in healthy donors. V was clipped by 9 bases and J by 2 bases, with 20 bases between them. CDR1 and CDR2 (germline): MNHNY, SVGAGI (reference sequence). CDR3 length: 15 amino acids. PCR employed 60 Vbeta and 13 Jbeta primers. Sequencing was performed with immunoSEQ multiplex PCR; in TCRdb, only in-frame clones are kept and a portion is missing. The sample includes about 170,000 clones, roughly 78% of them seen just once. This clonotype was obtained from a man aged 35-49 years in good health and CMV-seropositive. This chain joins TRBV6-6 and TRBJ2-7, with D perhaps TRBD1 (6 bases). Sequencing used PBMCs. CDR3 in DNA: TGTGCCAGTAAGTCGCTACAGGGAAACCCCTACGAGCAGTACTTC. This encodes CASKSLQGNPYEQYF.